What follows describes a single T cell receptor beta chain. This specimen comes from a study of T cell changes during pregnancy in multiple sclerosis. Only in-frame clones appear in the TCRdb table, and some are missing; sequencing was by immunoSEQ multiplex PCR. The table has roughly 30,000 clones, 89% seen once; the top ten hold about 5%. V was cut by 3 bases and J by 5 bases, with 21 bases left in between. CDR1 is MGHRA and CDR2 is YSYEKL in the germline V gene. The CDR3 loop spans 17 amino acids. This receptor was identified in a female donor with multiple sclerosis, enrolled in a pregnancy study. The chain employs TRBV4-1 and TRBJ2-3, with D possibly matching TRBD1 (6 bases). Specimen: CD8+ T cells from peripheral blood mononuclear cells, collected in the first trimester of pregnancy. The CDR3, as DNA: TGCGCCAGCAGCCATGACAGGCCAAATTACGCCGAAGATACGCAGTATTTT. Protein sequence: CASSHDRPNYAEDTQYF.